The 14 T cell receptor beta chains listed next were all sequenced from one sample in a study of cytomegalovirus exposure and HLA in healthy donors. This table comes from immunoSEQ multiplex PCR, and its TCRdb copy is limited to in-frame clones, with some not included. The table lists fewer than 55,000 clones, roughly nine tenths of them singletons. Sequenced sample: PBMCs. These receptors came from a young man in good health and CMV-seronegative.

The chain employs TRBV9 and TRBJ1-5, with D tentatively TRBD1 (5 bases). This CDR3 is 13 amino acids long. CDR1 SGDLS and CDR2 YYNGEE come from the germline V gene. Between the trimmed V and J ends, which lost 4 bases and 4 bases, there was a span of 9 bases. Written as DNA, the CDR3 is TGTGCCAGCAGCCGGGGGATAAATCAGCCCCAGCATTTT. Amino acids: CASSRGINQPQHF.

This chain links TRBV28 with TRBJ1-1; 9 nucleotides align to TRBD1. This CDR3 has 15 residues. CDR1 and CDR2 (germline): MDHEN, SYDVKM. Trimming removed 2 bases from V and 4 bases from J; junction bases left unmatched: 5. CDR3 in DNA: TGTGCCAGCAGTTTAGAGGGGACAGGGCCCACTGAAGCTTTCTTT. This gives the protein CASSLEGTGPTEAFF.

V and J are TRBV11-2 and TRBJ2-5; 8 nucleotides align to TRBD2. This CDR3 has 13 residues. CDR1 and CDR2 (germline): SGHAT, FQNNGV. With V trimmed by 8 bases and J by 3 bases, 5 bases remained unmatched. CDR3 residues: CASRRAGEETQYF. The DNA for the CDR3 is TGTGCCAGCCGGCGAGCGGGAGAAGAGACCCAGTACTTC. The whole variable domain, remainder taken from reference TRBV11-2 and TRBJ2-5, is EAGVAQSPRYKIIEKRQSVAFWCNPISGHATLYWYQQILGQGPKLLIQFQNNGVVDDSQLPKDRFSAERLKGVDSTLKIQPAKLEDSAVYLCASRRAGEETQYFGPGTRLLVL.

The V and J genes are TRBV7-7 and TRBJ2-7; the match to TRBD1 covers 8 bases. CDR3 size: 14 residues. The junction had 3 bases not matched to a gene; V was cut back by 5 bases and J by 0 bases. Germline-derived CDR1 and CDR2 are SSHAT and FNYEAQ (reference sequence). CDR3 coding DNA: TGTGCCAGCAGCATCGGACAGGGCTCCTACGAGCAGTACTTC. Encoded protein: CASSIGQGSYEQYF.

This chain joins TRBV6-5 and TRBJ2-7; 7 nucleotides line up with TRBD1. The CDR3 extends over 13 amino acids. V was clipped by 5 bases and J by 4 bases; unmatched bases: 5. Germline CDR1 and CDR2: MNHEY and SVGAGI. CDR3 nucleotide sequence: TGTGCCAGCAGTCGACAGGGTGTGTACGAGCAGTACTTC. This encodes CASSRQGVYEQYF.

V usage is TRBV21-1 and J usage is TRBJ1-1. TRBV21-1 constitutes a pseudogene. The CDR3 sequence is 18 residues long. The CDR3 loop reads CASRWEDQISISNTEAFF. CDR3 bases: TGTGCCAGCAGGTGGGAGGACCAGATATCTATTTCCAACACTGAAGCTTTCTTT.

The V gene is TRBV19, the J gene TRBJ2-3; perhaps TRBD2 as D (6 bases). Germline V gives CDR1 LNHDA, CDR2 SQIVND (reference sequence). Trimming took 9 bases from V and 6 from J, leaving 19 bases between them. The CDR3 sequence is 14 residues long. CDR3 in amino acids: CASRLREGADTQYF. The DNA for the CDR3 is TGTGCCAGCCGTCTGCGGGAAGGGGCCGATACGCAGTATTTT.

The rearrangement uses TRBV7-9 and TRBJ2-5; D gene unclear. V was shortened by 5 bases and J by 5 bases, with 9 bases between the two germline ends. Germline V gene lookup returns CDR1 SEHNR and CDR2 FQNEAQ (reference sequence). The CDR3 contains 12 residues. The CDR3 DNA reads TGTGCCAGCAGCCCCGAGGCCGAGACCCAGTACTTC. Encoded protein: CASSPEAETQYF.

The chain uses TRBV19 and TRBJ2-3; TRBD1 matches at 8 bases. The V segment lost 7 bases and the J segment 4 bases; nucleotides outside the gene matches: 1. The CDR3 spans 12 residues. Germline CDR1 LNHDA, CDR2 SQIVND (reference sequence). The CDR3 coding sequence is TGTGCCAGTAACAGGGGGTCAGATACGCAGTATTTT. Translation gives CASNRGSDTQYF.

This chain's CDR3 is CSVRQGFIYEQYF. The CDR3 nucleotides read TGCAGCGTCCGACAGGGGTTTATTTACGAGCAGTACTTC. The V call is TRBV29-1, the J call TRBJ2-7; 8 bases match TRBD1. The CDR3 runs to 13 residues. V gave up 6 bases and J gave up 4 bases; unmatched junction bases: 8. Per germline, CDR1 SQVTM and CDR2 ANQGSEA.

The gene calls are TRBV2 and TRBJ2-7, with 7 bases matching TRBD2. The V and J ends lost 6 bases and 1 base, in that order; junction bases with no gene match: 6. The CDR3 runs to 14 residues. The germline V gene has CDR1 SNHLY and CDR2 FYNNEI. The DNA of the CDR3 is TGTGCCAGCAGACCGGGACTAATATCCTACGAGCAGTACTTC. Translating gives CASRPGLISYEQYF.

This clone was found once. This chain uses TRBV6-5 with TRBJ2-3; 9 nucleotides agree with TRBD1. Germline V gene lookup returns CDR1 MNHEY and CDR2 SVGAGI. The CDR3 spans 13 residues. The ends lost 7 bases at V and 4 bases at J; junction bases unmatched: 3. The CDR3 is CASINRGPDTQYF. For the CDR3, the DNA is TGTGCCAGCATCAACAGGGGGCCAGATACGCAGTATTTT.

The rearrangement joins TRBV27 to TRBJ2-3; the match to TRBD2 covers 9 bases. V shed 6 bases and J 5 bases; nucleotides not matched to a gene: 12. The CDR3 loop spans 16 amino acids. Germline V lookup: CDR1 MNHEY, CDR2 SMNVEV (reference sequence). The CDR3 DNA is TGTGCCAGCAGCAAAAGTACTAGCGGGTATAGAGATACGCAGTATTTT. This codes for CASSKSTSGYRDTQYF.

The chain links TRBV30 to TRBJ2-5, with a possible D match to TRBD1 (6 bases). The V gene lost 5 bases and the J gene lost 2 bases, with 21 bases spanning the gap. Germline V CDR1 and CDR2: GTSNPN, SVGIG (reference sequence). This CDR3 has 16 residues. The CDR3 bases are TGTGCCTGGGGGGGAACAGGGAAGGGGCCTCAAGAGACCCAGTACTTC. This gives the protein CAWGGTGKGPQETQYF.